A selection of T cell receptor beta chains follows, all from one sample in a study of CD8+ T cells in alopecia areata. The protocol was immunoSEQ multiplex PCR, while the TCRdb copy is restricted to in-frame clones and leaves out a portion. Among 120,000 to 150,000 clones listed, 80% to 90% were seen once. The specimen was CD8+ T cells sorted from blood, collected at week 4, from a patient treated with tofacitinib. Receptors originate from a human donor with alopecia areata. The CDR3 runs from the conserved cysteine through the conserved F or W. The order of the fields is CDR3 DNA, CDR3 protein, clone size, J gene, CDR3 length, D gene, V gene. A D gene is named only where the DNA matches it firmly. Clone size is stated in some rows and not others, as once, few, many or a class when expanded.

DNA: TGCGCCAGCAGTCAAGCACCCCTCGCCGGGGACAGGGCAAACACTGAAGCTTTCTTT
CDR3: CASSQAPLAGDRANTEAFF
size: NA
J: TRBJ1-1
length: 19
D: TRBD1
V: TRBV23-1

DNA: TGTGCCAGCAGCGCGGGGACAGGAATTTACGAGCAGTACTTC
CDR3: CASSAGTGIYEQYF
size: NA
J: TRBJ2-7
length: 14
D: TRBD1
V: TRBV7-6

DNA: TGCAGCGCTCCCTCGGGGGGCGCTGGCTATGAGCAGTTCTTC
CDR3: CSAPSGGAGYEQFF
size: NA
J: TRBJ2-1
length: 14
D: NA
V: TRBV29-1

DNA: TGTGCCAGTAGCATGACTAGCGGGGGATTCGATGAGCAGTTCTTC
CDR3: CASSMTSGGFDEQFF
size: NA
J: TRBJ2-1
length: 15
D: TRBD2
V: TRBV19

DNA: TGTGCCAGCAGCTTAGGCCCGAGCCCCTACGAGCAGTACTTC
CDR3: CASSLGPSPYEQYF
size: NA
J: TRBJ2-7
length: 14
D: NA
V: TRBV13

DNA: TGCGCCAGCAGCTTGATGGGAGGACAGCTAGACGAGCAGTACTTC
CDR3: CASSLMGGQLDEQYF
size: NA
J: TRBJ2-7
length: 15
D: NA
V: TRBV5-1

DNA: TGCGCCAGCAGCTTGGGCTTGGTAGAGGGGAGCTCCTACAATGAGCAGTTCTTC
CDR3: CASSLGLVEGSSYNEQFF
size: NA
J: TRBJ2-1
length: 18
D: NA
V: TRBV5-1

DNA: TGTGCCAGCAGCTTCGTGGGGGTTATCGAGCAGTACTTC
CDR3: CASSFVGVIEQYF
size: NA
J: TRBJ2-7
length: 13
D: NA
V: TRBV11-2

DNA: TGTGCCAGCAGCCCGCGCGAGGGCGGGGGCACGAACACCGGGGAGCTGTTTTTT
CDR3: CASSPREGGGTNTGELFF
size: NA
J: TRBJ2-2
length: 18
D: NA
V: TRBV7-9

DNA: TGTGCCACCAGCACAGACAGGGAAATGAACACTGAAGCTTTCTTT
CDR3: CATSTDREMNTEAFF
size: few
J: TRBJ1-1
length: 15
D: TRBD1
V: TRBV15

DNA: TGTGCCAGCAGTTTCCAAGGGAGGGGGAATCAGCCCCAGCATTTT
CDR3: CASSFQGRGNQPQHF
size: NA
J: TRBJ1-5
length: 15
D: NA
V: TRBV27

DNA: TGTGCCAGCAGTGAAGATGGGTGGGGGCGAAGGGACAATGAGCAGTTCTTC
CDR3: CASSEDGWGRRDNEQFF
size: NA
J: TRBJ2-1
length: 17
D: NA
V: TRBV6-1

DNA: TGTGCCAGCAGCCTCCGGGCAGGGGCGTACGAGCAGTACTTC
CDR3: CASSLRAGAYEQYF
size: NA
J: TRBJ2-7
length: 14
D: NA
V: TRBV6-6

DNA: TGTGCCAGCAGCTTAGAGTTATCGGGAAACATTCAGTACTTC
CDR3: CASSLELSGNIQYF
size: NA
J: TRBJ2-4
length: 14
D: NA
V: TRBV7-9

DNA: TGTGCCAGCAGCTTAAACGGCTTGAATGAGCAGTTCTTC
CDR3: CASSLNGLNEQFF
size: once
J: TRBJ2-1
length: 13
D: NA
V: TRBV13

DNA: TGCGCCAGCAGCCACCTAGCGGGGGCGAGCACAGATACGCAGTATTTT
CDR3: CASSHLAGASTDTQYF
size: NA
J: TRBJ2-3
length: 16
D: TRBD2
V: TRBV4-3

DNA: TGTGCCAGCAGTGTCATAGAACAGGGTGTATATGGCTACACCTTC
CDR3: CASSVIEQGVYGYTF
size: NA
J: TRBJ1-2
length: 15
D: NA
V: TRBV2

DNA: TGTGCCAGCAGCTTGGGCGTACTGGGGGCAGAGACCCAGTACTTC
CDR3: CASSLGVLGAETQYF
size: NA
J: TRBJ2-5
length: 15
D: NA
V: TRBV5-6

DNA: TGCGCCAGCAGCCAAGAGGTATGGGGGAACGAGCAGTTCTTC
CDR3: CASSQEVWGNEQFF
size: NA
J: TRBJ2-1
length: 14
D: NA
V: TRBV4-3

DNA: TGTGCCATCAGTGAGCCCCTCCCGGGGCCCCCCTACGAGCAGTACTTC
CDR3: CAISEPLPGPPYEQYF
size: NA
J: TRBJ2-7
length: 16
D: NA
V: TRBV10-3

DNA: TGTGCCAGCAGCCCCGGGACAGGATCCTACGAGCAGTACTTC
CDR3: CASSPGTGSYEQYF
size: NA
J: TRBJ2-7
length: 14
D: TRBD1
V: TRBV5-4

DNA: TGTGCCAGCAGCCCGACAGGGGACTCCTATAATTCACCCCTCCACTTT
CDR3: CASSPTGDSYNSPLHF
size: NA
J: TRBJ1-6
length: 16
D: TRBD1
V: TRBV5-5